This entry lists 20 T cell receptor beta chains sequenced from one sample in a study of Ad26.COV2.S vaccination and SARS-CoV-2 variants. The treatment: over 15 received Ad26.COV2.S at low or high dose, single or two shots; 5 received placebo; per-sample allocation not given. Sampling was performed 63 days after the first vaccine or placebo injection. Some clones are missing from TCRdb's copy, which holds only in-frame ones; the method was immunoSEQ multiplex PCR. The repertoire consists of 300,000 to 400,000 clones, with roughly 81% occurring once and the leading ten covering 2.5% to 3.5%. This material consisted of peripheral blood, taken in a trial of Ad26.COV2.S vaccine versus placebo. These receptors all come from a person between 18 and 65 years old who received the Ad26.COV2.S COVID-19 vaccine or a placebo.

The chain uses TRBV4-1 and TRBJ1-3; D call uncertain. This CDR3 has 15 residues. V was cut by 0 bases and J by 4 bases, with 10 bases left in between. Per the germline V gene, CDR1 is MGHRA and CDR2 is YSYEKL. The CDR3 sequence is CASSQEEGLGNTIYF. For the CDR3, the DNA is TGCGCCAGCAGCCAAGAAGAGGGTCTCGGAAACACCATATATTTT.

The gene calls are TRBV19 and TRBJ1-2, with D hard to call. The CDR3 is 13 amino acids. V lost 6 bases to trimming and J lost 2 bases, with 10 bases between them. The germline gives CDR1 LNHDA, CDR2 SQIVND (reference sequence). CDR3 DNA sequence: TGTGCCAGTAGAGACACCGGGAACTATGGCTACACCTTC. Amino acids: CASRDTGNYGYTF. Full variable domain (outside the CDR3, taken from reference TRBV19 and TRBJ1-2): DGGITQSPKYLFRKEGQNVTLSCEQNLNHDAMYWYRQDPGQGLRLIYYSQIVNDFQKGDIAEGYSVSREKKESFPLTVTSAQKNPTAFYLCASRDTGNYGYTFGSGTRLTVV.

This clone turned up a few times. The V and J genes are TRBV5-1 and TRBJ2-7; 9 bases are shared with TRBD1. The CDR3 contains 14 residues. V gave up 0 bases and J gave up 3 bases; unmatched junction bases: 1. The germline V gene has CDR1 SGHRS and CDR2 YFSETQ. The CDR3 is CASSLGGQGYEQYF. The CDR3 bases are TGCGCCAGCAGCTTGGGGGGACAGGGCTACGAGCAGTACTTC.

This clone was counted a single time. The J gene is TRBJ2-5, the V gene TRBV24-1; D is perhaps TRBD1 (7 bases). V lost 3 bases to trimming and J lost 1 base, with 17 bases between them. The CDR3 is made up of 17 amino acids. CDR1 and CDR2 (germline): KGHDR, SFDVKD. CDR3 in amino acids: CATSDRRDSASQETQYF. For the CDR3, the DNA is TGTGCCACCAGTGATCGGCGGGACAGCGCATCCCAAGAGACCCAGTACTTC.

The rearrangement joins TRBV20-1 to TRBJ2-3, with 12 bases identical to TRBD2. V was clipped by 3 bases and J by 7 bases; unmatched bases: 11. CDR3 length: 16 amino acids. Germline values: CDR1 DFQATT, CDR2 SNEGSKA (reference sequence). The CDR3 nucleotides read TGCAGTGCTAGTAAGGAGACTAGCGGGAGTGCAAATACGCAGTATTTT. Amino acid sequence: CSASKETSGSANTQYF.

This chain uses TRBV6-5 with TRBJ2-1; no firm D call. This CDR3 has 13 residues. Germline CDR1 and CDR2: MNHEY and SVGAGI. V was trimmed by 4 bases and J by 4 bases, leaving 8 bases between them. The CDR3: CASSSTGYNEQFF. CDR3 in DNA: TGTGCCAGCAGTTCAACGGGTTACAATGAGCAGTTCTTC.

This chain uses TRBV6-5 with TRBJ1-6; no reliable D call. The germline V and J ends were trimmed by 6 bases and 13 bases, with 13 bases remaining between them. Looked up from germline, CDR1 is MNHEY and CDR2 is SVGAGI. There are 12 residues in the CDR3. The CDR3 DNA reads as TGTGCCAGCAGGGCTAGAACCGGCCCCCTCCACTTT. It specifies CASRARTGPLHF.

V gene TRBV5-1 combines with J gene TRBJ2-7; D tentatively fits TRBD1 or TRBD2 (5 bases each). The CDR3 loop spans 15 amino acids. CDR1 is SGHRS and CDR2 is YFSETQ in the germline V gene. The V gene lost 6 bases and the J gene lost 2 bases, with 18 bases spanning the gap. The CDR3 protein is CASTPGTADPYEQYF. The CDR3 region has the DNA TGCGCCAGCACCCCCGGGACGGCTGATCCCTACGAGCAGTACTTC.

The CDR3 reads CASSDHLLAGLTDTQYF. CDR3 DNA sequence: TGTGCCAGCAGTGACCACCTACTAGCGGGGCTCACAGATACGCAGTATTTT. J is TRBJ2-3 and V is TRBV2; 10 positions match TRBD2. This CDR3 spans 17 amino acids. Germline V gene sequence: CDR1 SNHLY, CDR2 FYNNEI. V lost 3 bases, J lost 2 bases, and 8 bases stayed unmatched.

Here the CDR3 DNA reads TGCGCCAGCAGCCCGGTGGGGGGGCCCCTGTACCAAGAGACCCAGTACTTC. Its translation is CASSPVGGPLYQETQYF. V gene TRBV5-1 combines with J gene TRBJ2-5; possibly TRBD2 for D (7 bases). Germline-derived CDR1 and CDR2 are SGHRS and YFSETQ. Trimming stripped 4 bases from V and 0 bases from J, with 19 bases between. CDR3 size: 17 residues.

This chain joins TRBV7-2 and TRBJ2-5; the D is unclear. This CDR3 spans 15 amino acids. CDR1 and CDR2 from the germline V gene are SGHTA and FQGNSA. With 2 bases removed from V and 6 bases from J, the gap between germline ends came to 16 bases. CDR3 amino acids: CASSLYETGRKTQYF. In DNA form, the CDR3 reads TGTGCCAGCAGCTTATACGAGACGGGCAGGAAGACCCAGTACTTC.

This chain links TRBV9 with TRBJ2-7; TRBD1 matches 10 bases. CDR1 SGDLS and CDR2 YYNGEE come from the germline V gene. The length of the CDR3 is 15 residues. The trim removed 0 bases at V and 4 bases at J, leaving 4 bases unmatched. The CDR3 spells CASSVGTGGVYEQYF. CDR3 sequence (DNA): TGTGCCAGCAGCGTAGGGACAGGGGGGGTATACGAGCAGTACTTC.

V and J are TRBV10-3 and TRBJ2-3, with D tentatively TRBD2 (6 bases). Trimming took 5 bases from V and 4 from J, leaving 13 bases between them. The CDR3 spans 14 residues. Looked up from germline, CDR1 is ENHRY and CDR2 is SYGVKD. CDR3 DNA: TGTGCCATCAGTCAGGGACTTGAGGCAGATACGCAGTATTTT. It codes for CAISQGLEADTQYF.

The CDR3 nucleotides read TGCGCCAGCAGCCAAAATCCCTCCGGGGGCTCCAACACCGGGGAGCTGTTTTTT. Its translation is CASSQNPSGGSNTGELFF. The chain recombines TRBV5-1 with TRBJ2-2; either TRBD1 or TRBD2 may fit D (6 bases each). Trimming took 4 bases from V and 2 from J, leaving 21 bases between them. Germline CDR1 is SGHRS and CDR2 is YFSETQ. This CDR3 is 18 amino acids long.

The chain has TRBV11-2 and TRBJ1-4; D ambiguous. Trimming pared 5 bases from V and 5 bases from J, leaving 3 bases between. CDR1 is SGHAT and CDR2 is FQNNGV in the germline V gene. The CDR3 runs to 11 residues. CDR3 sequence reads: CASSDNEKLFF. As DNA, the CDR3 is TGTGCCAGCAGCGACAATGAAAAACTGTTTTTT.

The chain uses TRBV7-9 and TRBJ2-4, with D perhaps matching TRBD1 (6 bases). Trimming cost V 8 bases and J 0 bases, with 14 bases left between them. This CDR3 contains 15 residues. Germline assignment: CDR1 SEHNR and CDR2 FQNEAQ (reference sequence). Here the CDR3 reads CASSGTGLAKNIQYF. CDR3 nucleotides: TGTGCCAGCTCTGGAACAGGGTTAGCCAAAAACATTCAGTACTTC.

To note about this clone: At one boundary the junction diverges from the germline segment, which might be a read error. The chain employs TRBV24-1 and TRBJ2-7, with a weak D call TRBD1 (5 bases). The CDR3 spans 14 residues. CDR1 is KGHDR, CDR2 SFDVKD, per germline. This CDR3 is CATSDSARAYEQYF. For the CDR3, the DNA is TGTGCCACCAGTGATTCTGCCAGGGCCTACGAGCAATACTTC.

The V gene is TRBV6-5, the J gene TRBJ1-2; TRBD1 aligns across 9 bases. The CDR3 is 15 residues long. Germline CDR1 is MNHEY and CDR2 is SVGAGI. V trimming: 8 bases; J trimming: 4 bases; junction bases outside the gene matches: 11. The CDR3 spells CASGGTGGAGYGYTF. CDR3 nucleotides: TGTGCCAGCGGGGGAACAGGGGGCGCGGGCTATGGCTACACCTTC.

The chain links TRBV30 to TRBJ2-5; 7 bases map to TRBD2. The CDR3 is 11 residues long. The trim removed 8 bases at V and 9 bases at J, leaving 9 bases unmatched. The germline CDR1 and CDR2 sequences are GTSNPN and SVGIG (reference sequence). CDR3 DNA: TGTGCCCAGGACTACCGGGAGGCCCAGTACTTC. Translation gives CAQDYREAQYF.

For this clone: This same CDR3 is encoded by further DNA sequences in the sample. The chain joins TRBV28 to TRBJ1-6; possible D gene TRBD1, 5 bases. Trimming removed 4 bases from V and 6 bases from J, with 13 bases in between. Germline CDR1 is MDHEN and CDR2 is SYDVKM. This CDR3 has 15 residues. Here the CDR3 reads CASSSPGQGNSPLHF. In DNA, the CDR3 is TGTGCCAGCAGTTCCCCCGGGCAGGGTAATTCACCCCTCCACTTT.